This T cell receptor beta chain is from a study of shared clonotypes between healthy human individuals. CDR1 and CDR2 (germline): SGHNT, YYREEE (reference sequence). The V segment lost 4 bases and the J segment 5 bases; nucleotides outside the gene matches: 6. This CDR3 is 14 amino acids long. On this clone: The antigen remains unidentified.

Points from the study as a whole: With a few donors compared, 4% to 5.5% of naive CD4 clonotypes were shared. Larger estimated richness was generally recorded for naive subsets relative to memory subsets.

Terminally differentiated effector memory CD45RA+ cells were left out of the naive CD8 fraction, which was CD45RO-negative and positively selected for CCR7. Over several immunoSEQ plates, each subset's genomic DNA was distributed in even portions. Authors' analysis steps: Filtering differed because ImmunoSEQ produced junction-only sequences that carried no quality scores. Some clones are missing from TCRdb's copy, which holds only in-frame ones; the method was immunoSEQ multiplex PCR. The V and J calls and clone size are taken from that table; D and trimming were inferred from the DNA. The sample lists about 590,000 clones; less than 97% were seen once.

V and J are TRBV5-4 and TRBJ1-2, with 9 bases identical to TRBD1. Sequenced: naive CD8+ T cells sorted from blood. The clonotype comes from a woman aged 25 to 45 in good health. DNA for the CDR3: TGTGCCAGCAGCATGACCGGGACAGGGTATGGCTACACCTTC. Its protein is CASSMTGTGYGYTF.